Following are 29 T cell receptor beta chains from one sample sequenced in a study of metastatic and nonmetastatic thyroid tumors. With MiXCR, TCRdb reprocessed the PCR reads. The sample yields tens of thousands of clones, 30% seen once. No patient received treatment before thyroid surgery. What was sequenced was blood. These receptors were collected from a female donor with papillary thyroid cancer or a benign thyroid nodule (not recorded which). Some clones in this sample may be carry-over from other donors' samples.

This clone was recorded a few times. The chain employs TRBV12-3 or TRBV12-4 and TRBJ2-2; D is ambiguous. CDR3 length: 13 residues. The V gene lost 5 bases and the J gene lost 3 bases, with 7 bases spanning the gap. The CDR3: CASSGDDTGELFF. The CDR3 nucleotides read TGTGCCAGCAGTGGCGACGACACCGGGGAGCTGTTTTTT.

This clone was recorded once. The genes are TRBV7-3 and TRBJ2-7; D is unresolved. Germline V lookup: CDR1 SGHTA, CDR2 FQGTGA. CDR3 length: 14 residues. V dropped 5 bases and J dropped 0 bases, with 11 bases sitting between them. The CDR3 DNA sequence: TGTGCCAGCAGCCCATCCCAGGCCTCCTACGAGCAGTACTTC. This gives the protein CASSPSQASYEQYF.

By sample fraction, this clone is large (0.1 to 1%). The chain uses TRBV6-2 or TRBV6-3 and TRBJ1-2, with 11 bases aligning to TRBD1. CDR1 is MNHEY and CDR2 is SVGEGT in the germline V gene. V was pared by 6 bases and J by 4 bases, with 7 bases of the junction left unmatched. This CDR3 comprises 15 residues. The CDR3 here is CASRRGQGELYGYTF. CDR3 sequence (DNA): TGTGCCAGCAGGCGGGGACAGGGGGAACTCTATGGCTACACCTTC.

The J gene is TRBJ2-3, the V gene TRBV20-1; 8 nucleotides align to TRBD2. V lost 6 bases, J lost 3 bases, and 5 bases stayed unmatched. This CDR3 contains 13 residues. Germline CDR1 DFQATT, CDR2 SNEGSKA (reference sequence). As DNA, the CDR3 is TGCAGTGCGGAGCTAGCGGGTACAGATACGCAGTATTTT. Translation: CSAELAGTDTQYF.

As for this clone: The junction departs from the called germline gene at one end, perhaps through a read error. V gene TRBV6-2 or TRBV6-3 combines with J gene TRBJ2-7; perhaps TRBD1 as D (5 bases). Germline loops: CDR1 MNHEY, CDR2 SVGEGT. The CDR3 is made up of 14 amino acids. The CDR3 sequence is CAGSLLVQDYEQYF. The CDR3 coding sequence is TGTGCCGGCAGTTTACTGGTACAGGACTACGAGCAGTACTTC.

The chain uses TRBV19 and TRBJ2-2; the match to TRBD1 covers 7 bases. Germline CDR1 is LNHDA and CDR2 is SQIVND (reference sequence). This CDR3 comprises 15 residues. With V trimmed by 4 bases and J by 2 bases, 4 bases remained unmatched. The CDR3 DNA reads as TGTGCCAGTAGTAGGGGACAGATTAACACCGGGGAGCTGTTTTTT. The encoded protein is CASSRGQINTGELFF.

This clone has ten or more counts. The chain has TRBV6-1 and TRBJ2-7, with TRBD2 identical over 10 bases. The CDR3 contains 13 residues. The germline CDR1 and CDR2 sequences are MNHNS and SASEGT. Germline trimming cut 5 bases from V and 6 bases from J; bases unmatched to any gene: 4. The CDR3 region has the DNA TGTGCCAGCAGTTCTAGCGGGAGCCTCGAGCAGTACTTC. This sequence encodes CASSSSGSLEQYF.

This sequence joins TRBV13 and TRBJ1-2; D call uncertain. CDR1 and CDR2 from the germline V gene are PRHDT and FYEKMQ (reference sequence). V lost 5 bases to trimming and J lost 2 bases, with 6 bases between them. The CDR3 extends over 12 amino acids. Here the CDR3 reads CASSMGNYGYTF. For the CDR3, the DNA is TGTGCCAGCAGCATGGGGAACTATGGCTACACCTTC. Full variable domain (missing parts from reference TRBV13 and TRBJ1-2): AAGVIQSPRHLIKEKRETATLKCYPIPRHDTVYWYQQGPGQDPQFLISFYEKMQSDKGSIPDRFSAQQFSDYHSELNMSSLELGDSALYFCASSMGNYGYTFGSGTRLTVV.

The chain joins TRBV5-4 to TRBJ2-7; 11 nucleotides align to TRBD1. Trimming removed 3 bases from V and 6 bases from J; junction bases left unmatched: 5. Germline V gene data show CDR1 as SGHNT and CDR2 as YYREEE (reference sequence). The CDR3 contains 14 residues. This CDR3 is CASSSSGTGGEQYF. In DNA, the CDR3 is TGTGCCAGCAGCTCGTCCGGGACAGGGGGCGAGCAGTACTTC.

This clone was seen at least ten times. The rearrangement joins TRBV6-1 to TRBJ2-1, with D possibly TRBD2 on 5 matching bases. The CDR3 covers 13 residues. Per germline, CDR1 MNHNS and CDR2 SASEGT. Trimming left V 9 bases short and J 8 bases short, with 17 bases between. The CDR3 is CARSRDIRDEQFF. The DNA for the CDR3 is TGTGCCAGAAGCCGGGATATTAGGGATGAGCAGTTCTTC.

This clone was seen ten or more times. The genes are TRBV25-1 and TRBJ2-1, with 14 nucleotides matching TRBD2. The CDR3 extends over 15 amino acids. V trimming: 3 bases; J trimming: 6 bases; junction bases outside the gene matches: 1. From germline, CDR1 is MGHDK and CDR2 SYGVNS. CDR3 nucleotides: TGTGCCAGCAGTGAGACTAGCGGGAGGGGCAATGAGCAGTTCTTC. As protein: CASSETSGRGNEQFF.

This chain links TRBV29-1 with TRBJ2-7; D tentatively fits TRBD1 or TRBD2 (5 bases each). CDR1 and CDR2 (germline): SQVTM, ANQGSEA. The CDR3 is 11 residues long. V was trimmed by 7 bases and J by 7 bases, leaving 14 bases between them. The CDR3, as DNA: TGCAGCGCATGGGGGTTGGGAGAGCAGTACTTC. Its translation is CSAWGLGEQYF.

This clone was detected ten times or more. The genes are TRBV12-3 or TRBV12-4 and TRBJ2-1, with unresolved D. This CDR3 has 14 amino acids. The germline V and J ends were trimmed by 0 bases and 2 bases, with 5 bases remaining between them. Written as DNA, the CDR3 is TGTGCCAGCAGTTTAGCGGGAACCTACAATGAGCAGTTCTTC. It is translated as CASSLAGTYNEQFF.

This clone has a count of ten or more. The V and J genes are TRBV5-6 and TRBJ1-2, with 10 nucleotides matching TRBD1. This CDR3 is built from 15 residues. Trimming cost V 1 base and J 5 bases; bases outside gene matches: 5. Germline CDR1 reads SGHDT; CDR2 reads YYEEEE. The CDR3 protein is CASSLSDRGGYGYTF. The DNA of the CDR3 is TGTGCCAGCAGCTTGTCGGACAGGGGGGGGTATGGCTACACCTTC. The full variable domain, with the rest looked up from reference TRBV5-6 and TRBJ1-2, is DAGVTQSPTHLIKTRGQQVTLRCSPKSGHDTVSWYQQALGQGPQFIFQYYEEEERQRGNFPDRFSGHQFPNYSSELNVNALLLGDSALYLCASSLSDRGGYGYTFGSGTRLTVV.

This clone was recorded at least ten times. V usage is TRBV7-3 and J usage is TRBJ2-2, with D maybe TRBD2 (7 bases). This CDR3 is built from 15 residues. Between the trimmed V and J ends, which lost 0 bases and 8 bases, there was a span of 13 bases. Germline V gene data show CDR1 as SGHTA and CDR2 as FQGTGA. CDR3 sequence: CASSLTGGADGELFF. The CDR3 region has the DNA TGTGCCAGCAGCTTAACAGGGGGGGCTGATGGGGAGCTGTTTTTT.

The sample holds many counts of this clone. The chain has TRBV15 and TRBJ1-5; TRBD1 is a possible D gene (5 bases). CDR3 length equals 14 residues. The germline gives CDR1 LNHNV, CDR2 YYDKDF (reference sequence). The germline V and J ends were trimmed by 0 bases and 5 bases, with 8 bases remaining between them. As DNA, the CDR3 is TGTGCCACCAGCAGAGATCTGGGGGATCAGCCCCAGCATTTT. Translation: CATSRDLGDQPQHF.

This clone was counted a single time. The junction and the germline gene differ at one end; a read error may be behind it. The chain uses TRBV18 and TRBJ2-2, with D perhaps TRBD1 (6 bases). Germline-derived CDR1 and CDR2 are KGHSH and LQKENI. The CDR3 totals 14 residues. The CDR3 is CASSPLQGHGELSF. The CDR3 DNA sequence: TGTGCCAGCTCACCACTTCAGGGGCACGGGGAGCTGTCTTTT.

Many counts were recorded for this clone. The rearrangement links TRBV6-1 to TRBJ2-7; TRBD2 agrees at 8 bases. CDR3 size: 14 residues. Germline CDR1 and CDR2: MNHNS and SASEGT. With 8 bases clipped from V and 5 bases from J, the junction kept 11 bases outside the gene matches. CDR3 loop: CASGLSGSPHEQYF. CDR3 in DNA: TGTGCCAGCGGGCTCAGCGGGAGCCCCCACGAGCAGTACTTC.

There are many counts of this clone. CDR3 amino acids: CASSLTGGDQPQHF. CDR3 sequence (DNA): TGTGCCAGCAGTTTAACAGGGGGCGATCAGCCCCAGCATTTT. The rearrangement links TRBV12-3 or TRBV12-4 to TRBJ1-5, with 9 positions matching TRBD1. The J segment lost 5 bases and the V segment lost 2 bases, leaving 1 base of the junction unmatched. The CDR3 contains 14 residues.

The chain joins TRBV5-1 to TRBJ2-7; D is perhaps TRBD2 (5 bases). This CDR3 spans 15 amino acids. Looked up from germline, CDR1 is SGHRS and CDR2 is YFSETQ. Trimming left V 1 base short and J 0 bases short, with 11 bases between. The CDR3 loop is CASSLLASSSYEQYF. DNA for the CDR3: TGCGCCAGCAGCTTGTTAGCGTCGAGCTCCTACGAGCAGTACTTC.

By share, this clone ranks as medium-sized (0.01 to 0.1%). The V and J genes are TRBV15 and TRBJ1-6; D possibly corresponds to TRBD1 (5 bases). The length of the CDR3 is 18 residues. V lost 0 bases and J 7 bases, leaving 19 bases between the germline ends. In germline, CDR1 is LNHNV, CDR2 YYDKDF (reference sequence). The CDR3 sequence: CATSRDETSKGLNSPLHF. In nucleotides, the CDR3 is TGTGCCACCAGCAGAGATGAGACCTCCAAGGGGCTAAATTCACCCCTCCACTTT.

This chain uses TRBV27 with TRBJ1-4; D gene ambiguous. CDR3 size: 14 residues. Germline CDR1 reads MNHEY; CDR2 reads SMNVEV (reference sequence). Between the trimmed V and J ends, which lost 4 bases and 0 bases, there was a span of 6 bases. The CDR3 here is CASSSSATNEKLFF. CDR3 bases: TGTGCCAGCAGTTCGAGTGCAACTAATGAAAAACTGTTTTTT.

In its sample, this clone was seen a few times. The V and J genes are TRBV6-1 and TRBJ2-2; D remains unclear. CDR3 length: 14 residues. In germline, CDR1 is MNHNS, CDR2 SASEGT. V was cut by 7 bases and J by 9 bases, with 18 bases left in between. DNA for the CDR3: TGTGCCAGCACCCCTGTAGGGTTTAGGTGGGAGCTGTTTTTT. It codes for CASTPVGFRWELFF.

In its sample, this clone was seen many times. A read error may produce the germline difference seen at one junction end. Distinct nucleotide sequences in the sample also encode this CDR3. This chain uses TRBV18 with TRBJ1-6; D gene unclear. CDR3 size: 17 residues. The germline V gene encodes CDR1 KGHSH and CDR2 LQKENI. CDR3 bases: TGTGCCAGCTCACCTCGGACGGCGAGCTCCTATAATTCGCCCCTCCACTTT. It encodes CASSPRTASSYNSPLHF.

This chain links TRBV28 with TRBJ2-6; 15 nucleotides line up with TRBD2. V was clipped by 3 bases and J by 7 bases; unmatched bases: 7. The length of the CDR3 is 18 residues. The germline CDR1 and CDR2 sequences are MDHEN and SYDVKM. The CDR3 loop reads CASSFGLAGGYGANVLTF. The CDR3 bases are TGTGCCAGCAGTTTTGGACTAGCGGGAGGGTATGGTGCCAACGTCCTGACTTTC.

This clone occurred many times. This sequence joins TRBV11-3 and TRBJ2-7; TRBD2 agrees at 9 bases. Germline CDR1 is SGHNT and CDR2 is YENEEA. This CDR3 spans 17 amino acids. J gave up 2 bases and V 2 bases, and 10 bases lay outside the gene matches. This CDR3 reads CASSLFGSGRITYEQYF. Written as DNA, the CDR3 is TGTGCCAGCAGCTTATTTGGTAGCGGGAGAATCACCTACGAGCAGTACTTC.

V is TRBV5-1 and J is TRBJ2-7; TRBD2 matches 12 bases. The CDR3 consists of 16 residues. Germline lookup yields CDR1 SGHRS and CDR2 YFSETQ. The V gene end was trimmed by 4 bases and the J gene end by 3 bases; junction bases not matched to a gene: 8. CDR3 in DNA: TGCGCCAGCAGCCAACTTCTGGGACTAGCGGGCTACGAGCAGTACTTC. This encodes CASSQLLGLAGYEQYF.

This clone occurred many times. The chain has TRBV11-2 and TRBJ2-5; weak D call: TRBD2 (6 bases). The germline CDR1 and CDR2 sequences are SGHAT and FQNNGV. The V end lost 4 bases, the J end lost 4 bases, and 16 bases lay between the germline ends. The CDR3 sequence is 15 residues long. DNA for the CDR3: TGTGCCAGCAGCTCCGCACACGGAGGGGCAGAGACCCAGTACTTC. Its translation is CASSSAHGGAETQYF.

This clone was seen more than once but under ten times. One end of the junction fails to match germline, which may point to a read error. DNA of the CDR3: TGTGCCAGCGGCCTGGGACATGGGGTATCAGAGACCCAATACTTC. Its protein is CASGLGHGVSETQYF. V usage is TRBV12-3 or TRBV12-4 and J usage is TRBJ2-5; D is perhaps TRBD1 (6 bases). The CDR3 totals 15 residues.